Following are 16 T cell receptor beta chains from one sample sequenced in a study of pediatric ulcerative colitis. One to two pinch biopsies were taken from the rectum during colonoscopy. Profiling relied on immunoSEQ multiplex PCR, and the TCRdb table lists in-frame clones only, not all of them. The table includes tens of thousands of clones, roughly 70% detected once. Sequenced sample: gut tissue. The receptors shown here come from a boy aged 5-17 years with severe ulcerative colitis.

This clone has only a few counts. This chain connects TRBV27 to TRBJ1-6, with D unresolved. CDR3 size: 14 residues. The V and J ends lost 6 bases and 8 bases respectively, with 14 bases between them. CDR1 and CDR2 from the germline V gene are MNHEY and SMNVEV (reference sequence). The CDR3 DNA reads TGTGCCAGCAGATCAGTGGGCCTCCATTCACCCCTCCACTTT. It codes for CASRSVGLHSPLHF.

The chain carries TRBV28 and TRBJ2-7, with 7 bases fitting TRBD1. In germline, CDR1 is MDHEN, CDR2 SYDVKM. The CDR3 runs to 12 residues. V dropped 3 bases and J dropped 5; count of bases not matched to a gene: 1. CDR3 sequence (DNA): TGTGCCAGCAGTTTGACAGGGAACGAGCAGTACTTC. Residues: CASSLTGNEQYF. The full variable domain, rest sourced from reference TRBV28 and TRBJ2-7, is DVKVTQSSRYLVKRTGEKVFLECVQDMDHENMFWYRQDPGLGLRLIYFSYDVKMKEKGDIPEGYSVSREKKERFSLILESASTNQTSMYLCASSLTGNEQYFGPGTRLTVT.

The J gene is TRBJ1-4, the V gene TRBV6-1, with D unclear. The CDR3 is 13 residues long. Germline V gene lookup returns CDR1 MNHNS and CDR2 SASEGT. Trimming took off 8 bases at V and 8 bases at J, with 15 bases between the two ends. The CDR3 sequence: CASSFELGEKLFF. The DNA of the CDR3 is TGTGCCAGCTCATTTGAGTTGGGGGAAAAACTGTTTTTT.

The rearrangement links TRBV2 to TRBJ2-1; D possibly corresponds to TRBD1 (7 bases). Germline assignment: CDR1 SNHLY and CDR2 FYNNEI. Trimming took off 2 bases at V and 0 bases at J, with 14 bases between the two ends. CDR3 length: 17 residues. CDR3 region: CASSELWGDSSYNEQFF. The CDR3 DNA sequence: TGTGCCAGCAGTGAACTCTGGGGGGACAGCTCCTACAATGAGCAGTTCTTC. Full variable domain (remainder filled in from reference TRBV2 and TRBJ2-1): EPEVTQTPSHQVTQMGQEVILRCVPISNHLYFYWYRQILGQKVEFLVSFYNNEISEKSEIFDDQFSVERPDGSNFTLKIRSTKLEDSAMYFCASSELWGDSSYNEQFFGPGTRLTVL.

The chain employs TRBV29-1 and TRBJ2-1; 8 nucleotides align to TRBD1. Per germline, CDR1 SQVTM and CDR2 ANQGSEA. This CDR3 contains 13 residues. Trimming at V came to 6 bases and at J to 7 bases, leaving 8 bases not matched to a gene. The CDR3 DNA reads TGCAGCGTAAGGACAGGGTTGGGAAATGAGCAGTTCTTC. Amino acid sequence: CSVRTGLGNEQFF.

The V call is TRBV21-1, the J call TRBJ1-2. TRBV21-1 is deemed a pseudogene. CDR3 length equals 13 residues. The CDR3 region has the DNA TGTGCCAGCAGCAAGCCGGGCCCCTATGGCTACACCTTC. Protein product: CASSKPGPYGYTF.

The chain combines TRBV5-1 with TRBJ1-3; a possible D gene is TRBD1 (6 bases). This CDR3 has 13 amino acids. Trimming left V 2 bases short and J 5 bases short, with 8 bases between. In germline, CDR1 is SGHRS, CDR2 YFSETQ. The CDR3 sequence is CASSFQGRNTIYF. CDR3 sequence (DNA): TGCGCCAGCAGCTTCCAGGGGCGAAACACCATATATTTT.

The chain carries TRBV13 and TRBJ1-3; D not resolved. V dropped 2 bases and J dropped 0 bases, with 8 bases sitting between them. Germline-derived CDR1 and CDR2 are PRHDT and FYEKMQ (reference sequence). The CDR3 contains 15 residues. The chain's CDR3 is CASSLQEFSGNTIYF. The CDR3, as DNA: TGTGCCAGCAGCTTACAGGAGTTCTCTGGAAACACCATATATTTT.

The rearrangement links TRBV5-4 to TRBJ2-3; 7 nucleotides match TRBD1. J was trimmed by 2 bases and V by 5 bases; bases with no gene match: 8. The CDR3 totals 15 residues. Germline loops: CDR1 SGHNT, CDR2 YYREEE (reference sequence). As DNA, the CDR3 is TGTGCCAGCAGAGGTACCGGGACAGTCACAGATACGCAGTATTTT. This gives the protein CASRGTGTVTDTQYF.

This clone came up a few times. CDR3 residues: CASSPAPGVRSYGYTF. The CDR3 bases are TGTGCCAGCAGCCCAGCACCCGGGGTGCGGAGCTATGGCTACACCTTC. The chain uses TRBV7-2 and TRBJ1-2; D gene ambiguous. Germline V gene sequence: CDR1 SGHTA, CDR2 FQGNSA. The CDR3 spans 16 residues. The V end was cut by 5 bases, the J end by 4 bases, with 20 bases between.

The V call is TRBV5-1, the J call TRBJ1-5, with D possibly TRBD1 on 5 matching bases. The CDR3 is 14 amino acids. Deletions cut 4 bases from V and 5 bases from J, with 13 bases between. The germline CDR1 and CDR2 sequences are SGHRS and YFSETQ. Here the CDR3 reads CASSPSWGDQPQHF. For the CDR3, the DNA is TGCGCCAGCAGCCCCTCCTGGGGGGATCAGCCCCAGCATTTT.

V is TRBV10-3 and J is TRBJ2-5, with 7 positions matching TRBD2. V lost 6 bases and J lost 4; bases outside the gene matches: 14. Looked up from germline, CDR1 is ENHRY and CDR2 is SYGVKD. The CDR3 is made up of 16 amino acids. The CDR3 sequence is CAIRDPAREGRETQYF. The CDR3 DNA reads as TGTGCCATCAGAGACCCCGCTAGGGAGGGTCGAGAGACCCAGTACTTC.

The chain links TRBV11-2 to TRBJ2-2, with D uncertain. The CDR3 has 15 residues. Looked up from germline, CDR1 is SGHAT and CDR2 is FQNNGV. V lost 0 bases, J lost 6 bases, and 11 bases lay in between. The CDR3 sequence is CASSLDRISPGELFF. As DNA, the CDR3 is TGTGCCAGCAGCTTAGACAGGATAAGTCCCGGGGAGCTGTTTTTT.

This clone was counted a few times. The CDR3 here is CASSPPGSTGELFF. The CDR3 region has the DNA TGTGCCAGCTCACCACCGGGGAGCACCGGGGAGCTGTTTTTT. The chain combines TRBV18 with TRBJ2-2, with a weak D call TRBD2 (5 bases). V shed 0 bases and J shed 4 bases, with 6 bases lying between them. The CDR3 consists of 14 residues. CDR1 and CDR2 from the germline V gene are KGHSH and LQKENI. The full variable domain, with the rest looked up from reference TRBV18 and TRBJ2-2, is NAGVMQNPRHLVRRRGQEARLRCSPMKGHSHVYWYRQLPEEGLKFMVYLQKENIIDESGMPKERFSAEFPKEGPSILRIQQVVRGDSAAYFCASSPPGSTGELFFGEGSRLTVL.

V usage is TRBV5-5 and J usage is TRBJ2-7; a possible D gene is TRBD2 (5 bases). The CDR3 has 15 residues. V was clipped by 4 bases and J by 3 bases, with 17 bases between them. The germline gives CDR1 SGHKS, CDR2 YYEKEE (reference sequence). For the CDR3, the DNA is TGTGCCAGCAGCCCCTACTTGGGAGAGCTCTACGAGCAGTACTTC. Translating gives CASSPYLGELYEQYF.

Details on this clone: The same CDR3 arises from other DNA sequences in this sample as well. The CDR3 DNA is TGTGCCAGCAGCGCGACAGGAAACTATGGCTACACCTTC. This encodes CASSATGNYGYTF. The chain recombines TRBV7-3 with TRBJ1-2; tentatively, D is TRBD1 (6 bases). This CDR3 comprises 13 residues. Looked up from germline, CDR1 is SGHTA and CDR2 is FQGTGA. V gave up 5 bases and J gave up 2 bases, with 9 bases separating them.